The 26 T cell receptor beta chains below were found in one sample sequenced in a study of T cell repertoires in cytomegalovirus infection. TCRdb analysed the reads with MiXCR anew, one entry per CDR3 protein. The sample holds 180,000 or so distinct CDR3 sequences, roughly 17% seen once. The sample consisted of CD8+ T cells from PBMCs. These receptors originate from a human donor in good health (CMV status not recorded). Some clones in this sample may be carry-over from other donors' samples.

Here the CDR3 DNA reads TGTGCCACCCTAAAGGGAGGGGAAAAACTGTTTTTT. Translated, it gives CATLKGGEKLFF. The rearrangement joins TRBV12-3 or TRBV12-4 to TRBJ1-4, with D unresolved. Trimming took 10 bases from V and 8 from J, leaving 14 bases between them. The CDR3 spans 12 residues.

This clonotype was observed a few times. The chain's CDR3 is CASDSYTDTQYF. CDR3 bases: TGTGCCAGCGACAGCTACACAGATACGCAGTATTTT. This chain links TRBV7-9 with TRBJ2-3; a weak D match, TRBD1 (5 bases). The V end lost 8 bases, the J end lost 2 bases, and 8 bases lay between the germline ends. The germline CDR1 and CDR2 sequences are SEHNR and FQNEAQ (reference sequence). CDR3 length: 12 amino acids.

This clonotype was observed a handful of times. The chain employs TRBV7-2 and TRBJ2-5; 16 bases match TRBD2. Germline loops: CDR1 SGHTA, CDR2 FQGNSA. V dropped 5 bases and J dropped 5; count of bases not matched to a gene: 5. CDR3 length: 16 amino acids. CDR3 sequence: CASSPGTSGGGETQYF. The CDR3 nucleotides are TGTGCCAGCAGCCCCGGGACTAGCGGGGGGGGGGAGACCCAGTACTTC. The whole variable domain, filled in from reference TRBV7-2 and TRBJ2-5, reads GAGVSQSPSNKVTEKGKDVELRCDPISGHTALYWYRQSLGQGLEFLIYFQGNSAPDKSGLPSDRFSAERTGGSVSTLTIQRTQQEDSAVYLCASSPGTSGGGETQYFGPGTRLLVL.

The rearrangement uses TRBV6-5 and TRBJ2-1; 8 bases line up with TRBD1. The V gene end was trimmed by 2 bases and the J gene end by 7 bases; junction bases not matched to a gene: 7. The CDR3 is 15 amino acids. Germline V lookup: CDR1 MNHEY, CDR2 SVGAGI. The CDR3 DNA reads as TGTGCCAGCAGTTACGTGACAGGGGCTGGGAATGAGCAGTTCTTC. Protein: CASSYVTGAGNEQFF.

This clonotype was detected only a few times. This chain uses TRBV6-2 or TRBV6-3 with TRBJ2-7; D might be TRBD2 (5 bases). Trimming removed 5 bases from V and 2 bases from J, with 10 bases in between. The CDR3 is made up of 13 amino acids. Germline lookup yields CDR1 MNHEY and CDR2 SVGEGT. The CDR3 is CASSPHSAYEQYF. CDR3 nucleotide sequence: TGTGCCAGCAGTCCCCATAGCGCCTACGAGCAGTACTTC.

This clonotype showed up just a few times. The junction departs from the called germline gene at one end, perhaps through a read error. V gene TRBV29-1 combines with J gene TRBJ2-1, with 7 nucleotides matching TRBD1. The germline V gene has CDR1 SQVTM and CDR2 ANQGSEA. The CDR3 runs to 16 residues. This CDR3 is CSVGHPGQSSYNEQFF. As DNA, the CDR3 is TGTAGCGTTGGGCATCCGGGACAGAGCTCCTACAATGAGCAGTTCTTC.

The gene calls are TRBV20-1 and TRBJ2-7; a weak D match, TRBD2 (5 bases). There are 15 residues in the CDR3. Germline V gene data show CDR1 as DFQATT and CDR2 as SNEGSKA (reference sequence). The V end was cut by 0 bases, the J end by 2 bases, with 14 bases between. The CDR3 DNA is TGCAGTGCTAGAGATTTCGGGATTTTGGCCTACGAGCAGTACTTC. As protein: CSARDFGILAYEQYF.

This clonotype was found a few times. The CDR3: CASSTGQGNTDTQYF. The CDR3 nucleotides read TGTGCCAGCAGCACGGGACAGGGAAACACAGATACGCAGTATTTT. The chain carries TRBV7-9 and TRBJ2-3, with 9 bases identical to TRBD1. V was pared by 5 bases and J by 2 bases, with 5 bases of the junction left unmatched. Germline assignment: CDR1 SEHNR and CDR2 FQNEAQ (reference sequence). The CDR3 sequence is 15 residues long. Based on the CDR3 plus reference TRBV7-9 and TRBJ2-3, the full variable domain is DTGVSQNPRHKITKRGQNVTFRCDPISEHNRLYWYRQTLGQGPEFLTYFQNEAQLEKSRLLSDRFSAERPKGSFSTLEIQRTEQGDSAMYLCASSTGQGNTDTQYFGPGTRLTVL.

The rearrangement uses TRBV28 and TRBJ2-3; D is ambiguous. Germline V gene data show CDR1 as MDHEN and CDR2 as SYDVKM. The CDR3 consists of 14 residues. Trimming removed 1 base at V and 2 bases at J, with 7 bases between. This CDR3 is CASSLSTDTDTQYF. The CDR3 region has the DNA TGTGCCAGCAGTTTATCTACAGACACAGATACGCAGTATTTT.

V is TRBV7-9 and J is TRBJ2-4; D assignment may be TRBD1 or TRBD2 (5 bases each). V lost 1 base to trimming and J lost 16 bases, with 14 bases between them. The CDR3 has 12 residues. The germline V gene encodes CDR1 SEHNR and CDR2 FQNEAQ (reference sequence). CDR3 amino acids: CASSLGSGTAYF. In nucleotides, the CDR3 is TGTGCCAGCAGCTTAGGGTCGGGGACGGCATACTTC.

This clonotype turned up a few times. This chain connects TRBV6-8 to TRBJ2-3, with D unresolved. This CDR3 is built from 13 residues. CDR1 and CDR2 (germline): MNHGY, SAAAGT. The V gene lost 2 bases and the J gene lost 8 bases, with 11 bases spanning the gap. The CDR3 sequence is CASSYGSAGTQYF. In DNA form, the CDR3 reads TGTGCCAGCAGTTACGGGTCCGCCGGTACGCAGTATTTT.

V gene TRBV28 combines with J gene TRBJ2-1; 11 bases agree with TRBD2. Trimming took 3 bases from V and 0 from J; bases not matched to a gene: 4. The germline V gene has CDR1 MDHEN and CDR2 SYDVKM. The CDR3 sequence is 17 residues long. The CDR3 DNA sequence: TGTGCCAGCAGTTTCCTAGCGGGGGGACGCTCCTACAATGAGCAGTTCTTC. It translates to CASSFLAGGRSYNEQFF.

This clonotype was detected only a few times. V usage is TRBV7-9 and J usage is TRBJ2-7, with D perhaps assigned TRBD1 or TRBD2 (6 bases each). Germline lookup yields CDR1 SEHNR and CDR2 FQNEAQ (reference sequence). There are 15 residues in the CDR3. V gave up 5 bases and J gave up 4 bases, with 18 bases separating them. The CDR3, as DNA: TGTGCCAGCAGCCTTCGACAGGAGGGGGTATACGAGCAGTACTTC. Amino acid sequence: CASSLRQEGVYEQYF.

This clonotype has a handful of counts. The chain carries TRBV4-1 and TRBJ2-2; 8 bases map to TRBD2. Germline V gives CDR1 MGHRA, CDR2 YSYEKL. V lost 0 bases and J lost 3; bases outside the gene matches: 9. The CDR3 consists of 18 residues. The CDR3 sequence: CASSQDIQRGPYTGELFF. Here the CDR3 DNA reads TGCGCCAGCAGCCAAGATATCCAGCGGGGGCCTTACACCGGGGAGCTGTTTTTT.

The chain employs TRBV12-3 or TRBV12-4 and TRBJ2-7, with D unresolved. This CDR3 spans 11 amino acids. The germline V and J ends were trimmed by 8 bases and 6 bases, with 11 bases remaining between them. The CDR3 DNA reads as TGTGCCAGCGGAGTAGGCCCCGAGCAGTACTTC. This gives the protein CASGVGPEQYF.

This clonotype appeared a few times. The CDR3 region has the DNA TGCAGTGCTAGAGGCCAGGGGGGGCTTTTGGATGAGCAGTTCTTC. Encoded protein: CSARGQGGLLDEQFF. The chain uses TRBV20-1 and TRBJ2-1, with D perhaps given as TRBD1 or TRBD2 (7 bases each). Germline V lookup: CDR1 DFQATT, CDR2 SNEGSKA (reference sequence). V was shortened by 1 base and J by 8 bases, with 18 bases between the two germline ends. This CDR3 is 15 amino acids long.

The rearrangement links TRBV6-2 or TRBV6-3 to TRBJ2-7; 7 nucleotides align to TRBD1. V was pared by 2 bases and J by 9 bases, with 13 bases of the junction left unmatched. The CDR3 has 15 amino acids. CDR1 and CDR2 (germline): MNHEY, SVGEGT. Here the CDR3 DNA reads TGTGCCAGCAGTTACCCGGGGACAGCGAGCAGGGGGCAGTACTTC. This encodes CASSYPGTASRGQYF.

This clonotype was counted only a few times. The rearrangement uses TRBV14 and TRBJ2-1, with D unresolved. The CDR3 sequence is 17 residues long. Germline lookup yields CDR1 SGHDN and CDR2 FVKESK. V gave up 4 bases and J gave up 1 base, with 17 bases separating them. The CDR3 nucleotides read TGTGCCAGCAGCCCCCACTGGGTGGGCGTTTCCTACAATGAGCAGTTCTTC. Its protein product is CASSPHWVGVSYNEQFF.

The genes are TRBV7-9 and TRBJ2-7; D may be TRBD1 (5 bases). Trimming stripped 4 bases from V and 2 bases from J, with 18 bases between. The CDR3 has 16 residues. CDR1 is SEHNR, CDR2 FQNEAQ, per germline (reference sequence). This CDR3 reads CASSSPTDAPTYEQYF. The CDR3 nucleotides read TGTGCCAGCAGCTCCCCGACAGACGCGCCAACCTACGAGCAGTACTTC.

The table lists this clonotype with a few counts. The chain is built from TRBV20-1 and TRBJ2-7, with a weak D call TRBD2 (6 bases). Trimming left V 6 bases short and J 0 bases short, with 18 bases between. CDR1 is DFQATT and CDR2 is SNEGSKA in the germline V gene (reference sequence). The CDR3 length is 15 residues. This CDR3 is CSAPPPGRFSYEQYF. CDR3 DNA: TGCAGTGCCCCCCCCCCAGGGAGGTTCTCCTACGAGCAGTACTTC.

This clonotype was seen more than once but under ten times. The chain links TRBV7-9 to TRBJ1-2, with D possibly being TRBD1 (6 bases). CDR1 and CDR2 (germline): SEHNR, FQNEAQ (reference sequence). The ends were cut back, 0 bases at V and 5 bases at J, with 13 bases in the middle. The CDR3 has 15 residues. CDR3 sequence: CASSLAGALRYGYTF. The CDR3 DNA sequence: TGTGCCAGCAGCTTAGCGGGGGCCCTTCGGTATGGCTACACCTTC.

DNA for the CDR3: TGTGCCAGCAGCTCAAGGGGGGACAACTCCTACGAGCAGTACTTC. Translating it yields CASSSRGDNSYEQYF. The chain recombines TRBV11-2 with TRBJ2-7, with D possibly being TRBD1 or TRBD2 (6 bases each). The CDR3 length is 15 residues. V was shortened by 4 bases and J by 0 bases, with 13 bases between the two germline ends. CDR1 and CDR2 (germline): SGHAT, FQNNGV.

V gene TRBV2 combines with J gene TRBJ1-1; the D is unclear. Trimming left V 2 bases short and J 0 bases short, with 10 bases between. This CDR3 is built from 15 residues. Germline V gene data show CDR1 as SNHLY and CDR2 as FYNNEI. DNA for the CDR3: TGTGCCAGCAGTGAAAGGAGGAGGTTGAACACTGAAGCTTTCTTT. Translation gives CASSERRRLNTEAFF.

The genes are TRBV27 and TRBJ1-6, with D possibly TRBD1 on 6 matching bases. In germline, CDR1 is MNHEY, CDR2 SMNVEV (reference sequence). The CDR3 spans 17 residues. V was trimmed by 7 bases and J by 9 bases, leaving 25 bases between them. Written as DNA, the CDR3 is TGTGCCAGCACCTTAAAAGGGGGGGGAGGCAGAGGTTCACCCCTCCACTTT. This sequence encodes CASTLKGGGGRGSPLHF.

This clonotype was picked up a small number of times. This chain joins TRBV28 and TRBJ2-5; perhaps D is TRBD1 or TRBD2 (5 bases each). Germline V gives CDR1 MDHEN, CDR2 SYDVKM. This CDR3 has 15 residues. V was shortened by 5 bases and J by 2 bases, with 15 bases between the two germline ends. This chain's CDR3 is CASSLWDRTQETQYF. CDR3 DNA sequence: TGTGCCAGCAGTCTCTGGGACCGAACGCAAGAGACCCAGTACTTC.

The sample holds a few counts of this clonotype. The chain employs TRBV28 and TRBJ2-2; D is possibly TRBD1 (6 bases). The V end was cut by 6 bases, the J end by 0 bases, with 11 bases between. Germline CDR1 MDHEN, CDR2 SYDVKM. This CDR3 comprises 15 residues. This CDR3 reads CASSLTGTNTGELFF. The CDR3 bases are TGTGCCAGCAGCTTAACAGGGACGAACACCGGGGAGCTGTTTTTT.